Presented here are 9 T cell receptor beta chains from one specimen sequenced in a study of kidney transplant recipient with SARS-CoV-2 infection. One entry per CDR3 protein, called by TCRdb with MiXCR from the reads. The data contain 250,000 or so distinct CDR3 sequences, more than 25% of them seen just once; the ten biggest clones take up under 7.5%. Sequences were derived from a blood sample, sampled at baseline and on roughly day 110 from a kidney transplant recipient. The receptors originated from a male patient aged 25-45 years who had COVID-19 and was a kidney transplant recipient. Some T cells could come from the graft donor.

Comments on this clonotype: A read error is likely, as this CDR3 ends without the conserved phenylalanine or tryptophan. Because the CDR3's place on the DNA is in doubt, the DNA is left out and the CDR3 is given as listed by TCRdb. This chain joins TRBV6-8 and TRBJ2-7; the table's D call, TRBD2, was not checked against the DNA. The CDR3 contains 19 residues when both ends are counted. The germline V gene encodes CDR1 MNHGY and CDR2 SAAAGT. CDR3 loop: CASSSRGRSNKVGPTSWLS.

This clonotype was seen only once. Because the CDR3 is missing its conserved closing phenylalanine or tryptophan, this is likely a read error. The V call is TRBV7-9, the J call TRBJ2-7, with D possibly matching TRBD2 (5 bases). The CDR3 runs 12 residues. The ends were cut back, 5 bases at V and 2 bases at J, with 7 bases in the middle. Germline CDR1 and CDR2: SEHNR and FQNEAQ (reference sequence). The CDR3 spells CASSPGAYEQYS. The CDR3 DNA sequence: TGTGCCAGCAGCCCCGGGGCCTACGAGCAGTACTCC.

Turning to this clonotype: Since a much larger clone is just one base distant, this may be a read error. The chain has TRBV20-1 and TRBJ2-1, with TRBD2 identical over 13 bases. J lost 8 bases, V lost 5 bases, and 12 bases had no gene match. The CDR3 has 16 residues. CDR1 and CDR2 from the germline V gene are DFQATT and SNEGSKA (reference sequence). CDR3 region: CSAPYSGLAGSYEQFF. Written as DNA, the CDR3 is TGCAGTGCTCCTTATTCGGGACTAGCGGGATCCTATGAGCAGTTCTTC.

This clonotype was observed at least ten times. The V call is TRBV29-1, the J call TRBJ1-2, with D possibly being TRBD1 (5 bases). CDR1 and CDR2 (germline): SQVTM, ANQGSEA. V lost 4 bases to trimming and J lost 12 bases, with 18 bases between them. This CDR3 contains 12 residues. CDR3 loop: CSVVPLGPVHTF. The CDR3 nucleotides read TGCAGCGTTGTCCCATTGGGGCCTGTGCACACCTTC.

The rearrangement joins TRBV29-1 to TRBJ1-1; a possible D gene is TRBD1 (5 bases). The CDR3 totals 11 residues. Trimming removed 4 bases at V and 11 bases at J, with 14 bases between. Germline CDR1 is SQVTM and CDR2 is ANQGSEA. The CDR3 reads CSVGQGMAAFF. The CDR3, as DNA: TGCAGCGTTGGGCAGGGTATGGCGGCTTTCTTT.

To note about this clonotype: A much bigger clone sits one base away, suggesting this may be a read error. V and J are TRBV5-1 and TRBJ2-2; either TRBD1 or TRBD2 may supply D (5 bases each). The CDR3 is 15 amino acids. Deletions cut 4 bases from V and 7 bases from J, with 17 bases between. CDR1 SGHRS and CDR2 YFSETQ come from the germline V gene. As DNA, the CDR3 is TGCGCCAGCAGCCTAGCAGGGAAGTCGGTCGGGGAGCTGTTTTTT. This encodes CASSLAGKSVGELFF.

In the case of this clonotype: This CDR3 fails to terminate in the conserved phenylalanine or tryptophan, so it likely reflects a read error. This chain joins TRBV25-1 and TRBJ2-7; 8 nucleotides line up with TRBD2. The CDR3 is made up of 12 amino acids. Losses at the gene ends were 6 bases for V and 4 bases for J; bases not matched to a gene: 2. Per the germline V gene, CDR1 is MGHDK and CDR2 is SYGVNS. The DNA of the CDR3 is TGTGCCAGCAGCGCGGGGGGTTACGAGCAGTACCTC. Translation: CASSAGGYEQYL.

There are many counts of this clonotype. This chain's CDR3 is CASSPSGRGETQYF. CDR3 DNA: TGTGCCAGCAGCCCAAGCGGGAGGGGAGAGACCCAGTACTTC. This chain uses TRBV7-3 with TRBJ2-5; TRBD2 aligns across 10 bases. This CDR3 is 14 amino acids long. Germline lookup yields CDR1 SGHTA and CDR2 FQGTGA. The V gene end was trimmed by 5 bases and the J gene end by 4 bases; junction bases not matched to a gene: 4.

This clonotype has ten or more counts. The chain joins TRBV12-3 or TRBV12-4 to TRBJ1-5, with 9 bases aligning to TRBD1. The junction had 9 bases not matched to a gene; V was cut back by 6 bases and J by 6 bases. The CDR3 sequence is 15 residues long. The DNA of the CDR3 is TGTGCCAGCAGCGCTGGACAGGGGATGGGTCAGCCCCAGCATTTT. Residues: CASSAGQGMGQPQHF.